The 22 T cell receptor beta chains below were found in one sample sequenced in a study of blood T cell repertoires in COVID-19. This table comes from immunoSEQ multiplex PCR, and its TCRdb copy is limited to in-frame clones, with some not included. The repertoire includes some 400,000 clones, around 87% of them detected once, and around 7% sits in the top ten. Sequencing used peripheral blood. Receptors originate from a man aged 18 to 30 with active or convalescent COVID-19.

The chain links TRBV27 to TRBJ1-5; a possible D gene is TRBD1 (6 bases). V was shortened by 3 bases and J by 2 bases, with 11 bases between the two germline ends. CDR1 MNHEY and CDR2 SMNVEV come from the germline V gene (reference sequence). This CDR3 has 15 amino acids. Here the CDR3 reads CASSLGAWGNQPQHF. In nucleotides, the CDR3 is TGTGCCAGCAGTTTGGGGGCGTGGGGCAATCAGCCCCAGCATTTT.

V gene TRBV7-8 combines with J gene TRBJ2-5; TRBD1 is a possible D gene (5 bases). The germline gives CDR1 SGHVS, CDR2 FQNEAQ. Trimming removed 3 bases from V and 6 bases from J, with 11 bases in between. The CDR3 length is 13 residues. The CDR3 DNA reads TGTGCCAGCAGCTTGGGCAGGGATAAGACCCAGTACTTC. It is translated as CASSLGRDKTQYF.

This clone is judged medium-sized. V is TRBV28 and J is TRBJ2-1; the match to TRBD1 covers 7 bases. The CDR3 extends over 14 amino acids. Germline lookup yields CDR1 MDHEN and CDR2 SYDVKM. Trimming took 3 bases from V and 6 from J; bases not matched to a gene: 5. CDR3 loop: CASSLLSGGNEQFF. Written as DNA, the CDR3 is TGTGCCAGCAGTTTGCTGTCAGGGGGCAATGAGCAGTTCTTC.

The chain couples TRBV5-4 to TRBJ1-2; D perhaps matches TRBD1 (6 bases). The CDR3 extends over 15 amino acids. V was shortened by 2 bases and J by 5 bases, with 16 bases between the two germline ends. Germline loops: CDR1 SGHNT, CDR2 YYREEE (reference sequence). CDR3 sequence: CASSLLGDKIYGYTF. The CDR3 DNA sequence: TGTGCCAGCAGCTTACTGGGGGACAAGATATATGGCTACACCTTC.

The chain recombines TRBV5-5 with TRBJ1-5; a possible D gene is TRBD1 (5 bases). V shed 4 bases and J shed 5 bases, with 13 bases lying between them. Germline V CDR1 and CDR2: SGHKS, YYEKEE (reference sequence). This CDR3 has 14 amino acids. CDR3 in amino acids: CASSPGGTDQPQHF. For the CDR3, the DNA is TGTGCCAGCAGCCCGGGCGGGACCGATCAGCCCCAGCATTTT.

This clone was seen a few times. V gene TRBV27 combines with J gene TRBJ2-2; no definite D call. Germline CDR1 is MNHEY and CDR2 is SMNVEV (reference sequence). The CDR3 is 14 residues long. V lost 5 bases, J lost 2 bases, and 9 bases lay in between. The CDR3, as DNA: TGTGCCAGCAGTCCCCACAGAAACACCGGGGAGCTGTTTTTT. This gives the protein CASSPHRNTGELFF.

The V and J genes are TRBV3-1 (or the pseudogene TRBV3-2) and TRBJ2-4; 11 positions match TRBD2. Germline CDR1 LGHDT, CDR2 YNNKEL (reference sequence). J lost 11 bases, V lost 2 bases, and 14 bases had no gene match. CDR3 length: 17 amino acids. The CDR3 region has the DNA TGTGCCAGCAGCCAACCCCTAGCGGGAGGCCCGTCATTTCTTCAGTACTTC. Amino acids: CASSQPLAGGPSFLQYF.

J is TRBJ2-3 and V is TRBV19; D perhaps matches TRBD2 (5 bases). This CDR3 contains 18 residues. Germline lookup yields CDR1 LNHDA and CDR2 SQIVND (reference sequence). V was cut by 2 bases and J by 1 base, with 19 bases left in between. CDR3 in DNA: TGTGCCAGTAGTATATCCAGCGGTATAAAAAAAGGCACAGATACGCAGTATTTT. This translates into CASSISSGIKKGTDTQYF.

The chain employs TRBV7-2 and TRBJ2-5, with D unclear. Germline CDR1 and CDR2: SGHTA and FQGNSA. V was clipped by 5 bases and J by 5 bases, with 15 bases between them. This CDR3 is 14 amino acids long. The CDR3 here is CASSPRVGRETQYF. In DNA, the CDR3 is TGTGCCAGCAGCCCCCGTGTCGGTCGGGAGACCCAGTACTTC.

This sequence joins TRBV28 and TRBJ2-7, with a weak D call TRBD2 (6 bases). CDR1 is MDHEN, CDR2 SYDVKM, per germline. The CDR3 totals 12 residues. The germline V and J ends were trimmed by 2 bases and 4 bases, with 6 bases remaining between them. The CDR3 DNA reads as TGTGCCAGCAGTTTAGGGAGGTACGAGCAGTACTTC. This encodes CASSLGRYEQYF.

The chain is built from TRBV29-1 and TRBJ2-1; 8 bases fit TRBD1. Germline-derived CDR1 and CDR2 are SQVTM and ANQGSEA. CDR3 length: 14 amino acids. Germline trimming cut 0 bases from V and 8 bases from J; bases unmatched to any gene: 6. CDR3 amino acids: CSVEDGAGGDEQFF. DNA for the CDR3: TGCAGCGTTGAAGACGGGGCAGGGGGCGATGAGCAGTTCTTC.

The rearrangement uses TRBV2 and TRBJ1-2, with unresolved D. Germline lookup yields CDR1 SNHLY and CDR2 FYNNEI. This CDR3 is 14 amino acids long. With 1 base removed from V and 0 bases from J, the gap between germline ends came to 6 bases. The CDR3 spells CASSEGGTNYGYTF. In DNA, the CDR3 is TGTGCCAGCAGTGAAGGCGGGACTAACTATGGCTACACCTTC.

The chain is built from TRBV28 and TRBJ1-1; D perhaps matches TRBD1 (6 bases). Between the trimmed V and J ends, which lost 6 bases and 3 bases, there was a span of 14 bases. In germline, CDR1 is MDHEN, CDR2 SYDVKM. The CDR3 sequence is 14 residues long. In nucleotides, the CDR3 is TGTGCCAGCAGCACAACAGGGTTGCACACTGAAGCTTTCTTT. This encodes CASSTTGLHTEAFF.

The V gene is TRBV7-2, the J gene TRBJ2-5; D remains unclear. The germline CDR1 and CDR2 sequences are SGHTA and FQGNSA. The CDR3 is 14 amino acids. V was cut by 1 base and J by 5 bases, with 11 bases left in between. Here the CDR3 DNA reads TGTGCCAGCAGCTTAGACCTATATTCGGAGACCCAGTACTTC. As protein: CASSLDLYSETQYF.

This clone showed up just a few times. V and J are TRBV12-3 or TRBV12-4 and TRBJ1-1; D not resolved. The V and J ends lost 1 base and 7 bases respectively, with 10 bases between them. The CDR3 has 13 residues. CDR3 protein: CASSLVGLREAFF. Here the CDR3 DNA reads TGTGCCAGCAGTTTAGTTGGTCTGCGTGAAGCTTTCTTT.

This chain links TRBV19 with TRBJ2-1, with 11 nucleotides matching TRBD2. From germline, CDR1 is LNHDA and CDR2 SQIVND (reference sequence). Trimming took 5 bases from V and 0 from J; bases not matched to a gene: 3. This CDR3 is built from 16 residues. CDR3 protein: CASSPLAGVSYNEQFF. The DNA of the CDR3 is TGTGCCAGTAGTCCACTAGCGGGAGTCTCCTACAATGAGCAGTTCTTC.

V is TRBV7-2 and J is TRBJ2-7; D might be TRBD1 (6 bases). Trimming shortened V by 5 bases and J by 2 bases, and 19 bases separated the two germline ends. This CDR3 comprises 16 residues. In germline, CDR1 is SGHTA, CDR2 FQGNSA. The CDR3, as DNA: TGTGCCAGCAGCCCTCAACCAGGGGCCCCAACCTACGAGCAGTACTTC. It is translated as CASSPQPGAPTYEQYF.

J is TRBJ1-1 and V is TRBV3-1 (or the pseudogene TRBV3-2); D remains ambiguous. Trimming took 1 base from V and 4 from J, leaving 16 bases between them. There are 16 residues in the CDR3. Germline-derived CDR1 and CDR2 are LGHDT and YNNKEL (reference sequence). CDR3 bases: TGTGCCAGCAGCCAAGCCCGCCTCGTCGTCGGCACTGAAGCTTTCTTT. Translating it yields CASSQARLVVGTEAFF.

This rearrangement joins TRBV28 to TRBJ2-2; 7 bases agree with TRBD1. Germline CDR1 is MDHEN and CDR2 is SYDVKM. J was trimmed by 6 bases and V by 7 bases; bases with no gene match: 5. The CDR3 runs 13 residues. CDR3 sequence: CASNTGVPGELFF. CDR3 nucleotides: TGTGCCAGCAACACAGGGGTTCCCGGGGAGCTGTTTTTT.

The rearrangement uses TRBV7-3 and TRBJ2-2; the D is unclear. CDR3 length: 13 amino acids. With 4 bases removed from V and 8 bases from J, the gap between germline ends came to 11 bases. Per the germline V gene, CDR1 is SGHTA and CDR2 is FQGTGA. Here the CDR3 DNA reads TGTGCCAGCAGCTCCGTTCCAGGAGGGGAGCTGTTTTTT. Amino acids: CASSSVPGGELFF.

The rearrangement uses TRBV28 and TRBJ2-7; weak D call: TRBD2 (5 bases). CDR1 is MDHEN, CDR2 SYDVKM, per germline. V was cut by 4 bases and J by 2 bases, with 18 bases left in between. The CDR3 totals 16 residues. The CDR3 sequence is CASSSDGGGRAYEQYF. The DNA of the CDR3 is TGTGCCAGCAGTTCGGATGGTGGAGGCCGAGCCTACGAGCAGTACTTC.

The chain employs TRBV4-1 and TRBJ1-3, with D possibly being TRBD1 (6 bases). Germline CDR1 is MGHRA and CDR2 is YSYEKL. Trimming removed 4 bases at V and 3 bases at J, with 19 bases between. This CDR3 contains 17 residues. The CDR3 spells CASSLPEGQVGGNTIYF. CDR3 nucleotides: TGCGCCAGCAGCCTACCTGAGGGACAAGTAGGTGGAAACACCATATATTTT.